These 15 T cell receptor beta chains share one sample of origin, sequenced in a study of cytomegalovirus exposure and HLA in healthy donors. The PCR had 60 Vbeta and 13 Jbeta primers. The method was immunoSEQ multiplex PCR; TCRdb's version includes in-frame clones alone and lacks a portion of them. The sample has approximately 200,000 clones, roughly 80% seen once. Input material: PBMCs. These TCRs come from a girl aged 2 to 10 in good health and CMV-seronegative.

This chain connects TRBV7-9 to TRBJ1-2; 8 bases are a match to TRBD1. The CDR3 extends over 12 amino acids. Losses at the gene ends were 6 bases for V and 4 bases for J; bases not matched to a gene: 1. CDR1 is SEHNR and CDR2 is FQNEAQ in the germline V gene (reference sequence). The CDR3 sequence: CASSGQGYGYTF. CDR3 in DNA: TGTGCCAGCAGTGGACAGGGCTATGGCTACACCTTC.

The chain uses TRBV25-1 and TRBJ2-1, with 10 nucleotides matching TRBD2. The V gene's germline CDR1 is MGHDK and CDR2 SYGVNS. The junction had 15 bases not matched to a gene; V was cut back by 6 bases and J by 7 bases. CDR3 length: 17 residues. In DNA, the CDR3 is TGTGCCAGCAGCGCGGGATCTAGCGGGAGAGCAACTAATGAGCAGTTCTTC. This codes for CASSAGSSGRATNEQFF.

This clone occurred a few times. The chain carries TRBV6-1 and TRBJ1-2; TRBD1 is a possible D gene (6 bases). Germline V gene sequence: CDR1 MNHNS, CDR2 SASEGT. The CDR3 consists of 13 residues. The V end was cut by 4 bases, the J end by 8 bases, with 14 bases between. The CDR3 DNA sequence: TGTGCCAGCAGTGTGGACAGTCTTGGGGGCTACACCTTC. Translating gives CASSVDSLGGYTF.

The chain recombines TRBV6-1 with TRBJ2-2; D gene uncertain. Germline V lookup: CDR1 MNHNS, CDR2 SASEGT. CDR3 size: 15 residues. V was clipped by 10 bases and J by 0 bases, with 15 bases between them. CDR3 nucleotide sequence: TGTGCCATCCCCCTAACCCCCCCGAACACCGGGGAGCTGTTTTTT. Translated, it gives CAIPLTPPNTGELFF.

The CDR3 nucleotides read TGCGCCAGCGGCAGGGCCGACTCCTACGAGCAGTACTTC. Amino acid sequence: CASGRADSYEQYF. The chain joins TRBV5-1 to TRBJ2-7, with D maybe TRBD1 (5 bases). The V gene's germline CDR1 is SGHRS and CDR2 YFSETQ. The CDR3 has 13 residues. Trimming took 7 bases from V and 0 from J, leaving 11 bases between them.

The chain has TRBV5-1 and TRBJ1-1; a weak D match, TRBD1 (6 bases). V gave up 0 bases and J gave up 8 bases, with 11 bases separating them. The CDR3 sequence is 13 residues long. Germline V lookup: CDR1 SGHRS, CDR2 YFSETQ. CDR3 amino acids: CASSLDQTGEAFF. For the CDR3, the DNA is TGCGCCAGCAGCTTGGATCAGACAGGCGAAGCTTTCTTT.

A word on this clone: Other DNA variants within this sample encode the same CDR3. The chain combines TRBV5-6 with TRBJ1-1, with D possibly TRBD1 on 5 matching bases. V lost 2 bases and J lost 8, with 7 bases in between. The CDR3 covers 11 residues. Germline CDR1 and CDR2: SGHDT and YYEEEE. CDR3 DNA: TGTGCCAGCAGCTTCCGGACAGAAGCTTTCTTT. Protein: CASSFRTEAFF.

The CDR3 reads CASSQVGGTEQYF. As DNA, the CDR3 is TGTGCCAGCAGCCAAGTTGGCGGTACGGAGCAGTACTTC. The chain joins TRBV5-4 to TRBJ2-7; D not certain. From germline, CDR1 is SGHNT and CDR2 YYREEE (reference sequence). This CDR3 spans 13 amino acids. V was clipped by 4 bases and J by 7 bases, with 15 bases between them.

The gene calls are TRBV18 and TRBJ2-2; tentatively, D is TRBD1 (5 bases). Per germline, CDR1 KGHSH and CDR2 LQKENI. V was pared by 7 bases and J by 0 bases, with 12 bases between. This CDR3 is 15 amino acids long. In DNA, the CDR3 is TGTGCCAGCTTGTCTCCAGGGACGAACACCGGGGAGCTGTTTTTT. Amino acids: CASLSPGTNTGELFF.

J is TRBJ2-5 and V is TRBV2; 8 nucleotides line up with TRBD2. The V and J ends lost 6 bases and 7 bases, in that order; junction bases with no gene match: 10. The germline gives CDR1 SNHLY, CDR2 FYNNEI. This CDR3 spans 14 amino acids. Written as DNA, the CDR3 is TGTGCCAGCAGAGCGGGACTAGGGGTGGCGACCCAGTACTTC. Amino acids: CASRAGLGVATQYF.

The chain combines TRBV2 with TRBJ2-2; 8 bases map to TRBD2. The CDR3 sequence is 14 residues long. Germline lookup yields CDR1 SNHLY and CDR2 FYNNEI. Trimming cost V 8 bases and J 6 bases; bases outside gene matches: 8. The CDR3: CASAEREISGELFF. The CDR3 region has the DNA TGTGCCAGCGCCGAGCGGGAGATCTCCGGGGAGCTGTTTTTT.

The chain links TRBV2 to TRBJ2-1, with 10 bases aligning to TRBD2. J lost 3 bases, V lost 6 bases, and 5 bases had no gene match. The CDR3 loop spans 15 amino acids. Germline assignment: CDR1 SNHLY and CDR2 FYNNEI. CDR3 DNA: TGTGCCAGCAGAACAGGACTAGCGGACTACAATGAGCAGTTCTTC. Translated: CASRTGLADYNEQFF. Full variable domain (outside the CDR3, taken from reference TRBV2 and TRBJ2-1): EPEVTQTPSHQVTQMGQEVILRCVPISNHLYFYWYRQILGQKVEFLVSFYNNEISEKSEIFDDQFSVERPDGSNFTLKIRSTKLEDSAMYFCASRTGLADYNEQFFGPGTRLTVL.

V is TRBV27 and J is TRBJ1-2; D is perhaps TRBD1 (6 bases). Germline CDR1 MNHEY, CDR2 SMNVEV (reference sequence). CDR3 length: 14 residues. Trimming removed 2 bases at V and 2 bases at J, with 9 bases between. CDR3 nucleotides: TGTGCCAGCAGTTTAACAGGGCACAACTATGGCTACACCTTC. It codes for CASSLTGHNYGYTF.

This clone has only a few counts. The chain uses TRBV6-5 and TRBJ2-3; 7 bases are shared with TRBD2. The V gene's germline CDR1 is MNHEY and CDR2 SVGAGI. Germline trimming cut 6 bases from V and 1 base from J; bases unmatched to any gene: 4. This CDR3 has 14 amino acids. The CDR3 DNA reads TGTGCCAGCAGAGGGAGCGGGGGCACAGATACGCAGTATTTT. Translated: CASRGSGGTDTQYF.

The V and J genes are TRBV9 and TRBJ1-2; 8 bases are shared with TRBD1. In germline, CDR1 is SGDLS, CDR2 YYNGEE. CDR3 length: 15 amino acids. V shed 4 bases, J shed 4 bases, and the junction held 9 bases outside the gene matches. CDR3 loop: CASSLRQGSTYGYTF. In nucleotides, the CDR3 is TGTGCCAGCAGCCTACGACAGGGGAGCACCTATGGCTACACCTTC.